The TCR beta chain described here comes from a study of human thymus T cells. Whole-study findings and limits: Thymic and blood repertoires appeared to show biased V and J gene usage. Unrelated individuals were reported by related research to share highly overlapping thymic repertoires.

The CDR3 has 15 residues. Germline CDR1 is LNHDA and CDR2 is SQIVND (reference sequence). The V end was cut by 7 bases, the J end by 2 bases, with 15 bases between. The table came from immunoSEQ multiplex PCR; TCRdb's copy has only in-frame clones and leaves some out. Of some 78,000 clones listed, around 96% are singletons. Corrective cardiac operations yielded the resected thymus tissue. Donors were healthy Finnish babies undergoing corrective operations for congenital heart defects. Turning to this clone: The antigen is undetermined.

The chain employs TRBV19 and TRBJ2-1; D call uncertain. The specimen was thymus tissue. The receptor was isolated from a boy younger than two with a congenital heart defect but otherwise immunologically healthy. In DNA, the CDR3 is TGTGCCAGTACCCCACGCCCCAGACCCTACAATGAGCAGTTCTTC. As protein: CASTPRPRPYNEQFF.